This T cell receptor (beta chain) is from a study of blood T cells in healthy people across ages (dated by TCRdb to 2013 to 2016). In the study overall: In model experiments, template switching captured about one uniquely barcoded TCR beta cDNA molecule for every two T cells. Age-related changes in TCR beta repertoire diversity were measured in the study by deep sequencing normalized with unique cDNA molecular identifiers. Donors were grouped into four age groups: young (average approximately 15 years), middle-aged (around 39), aged (around 62) and long-lived (approximately 78). To avoid experimental bias, donors of different ages were distributed randomly across sequencing lanes. For two donors (one aged 18 to 29 and one aged 80 or older), the study analyzed two additional independent replicas of 1 million unique cDNA reads from the same blood draw.

This clonotype was recorded at least ten times. Its binding antigen is unknown. There are no base qualities to consult, and no much larger clone falls within one base. The approximately 39 donors, aged about 6 to 95 years, were systemically healthy Caucasian individuals from Russia. Roughly 10 milliliters of peripheral blood were collected from each donor into EDTA-treated Vacutainer tubes. PBMCs were isolated by Ficoll-Paque density-gradient centrifugation, with at least 7 million obtained per sample. Trizol reagent was used to extract total RNA from the PBMCs, yielding at least 5 micrograms per sample. For every donor, an aliquot of PBMCs went through flow cytometry to measure the percentages of naive CD45RAhigh/CD27high T cells. General conclusions and limits of the study: Compared with the aged group, the long-lived group had more naive CD4+ T cells, fewer expanded clones and increased TCR diversity, a pattern suggesting age selection. Bulk unsorted PBMC profiling prevented conclusive comparison of naive and antigen-experienced compartments. A strong correlation was found between observed TCR beta diversity and the percentage of naive T cells measured by flow cytometry. The CMV infection status of donors was not known, potentially confounding age-related changes in expanded clonotypes. Estimates of total diversity from one million sequenced T cells were regarded as lower bounds and underestimates. Observed TCR beta diversity per million T cells fell roughly linearly with age, and a significant reduction was already apparent by age roughly 41.

The germline V gene yields SQVTM for CDR1 and ANQGSEA for CDR2. The CDR3 goes from the cysteine to the phenylalanine over 13 residues. Left in the record is the CDR3 DNA by itself, 39 bases read in frame from the first base. Cut back by 7 bases and 11 bases, the V and J ends lie 23 bases apart. Library preparation was by 5' RACE. The sequencer was an Illumina HiSeq 2500. A second PCR of about 7 to 12 cycles was run with a J-beta primer mix and a sample-barcoded 5' primer. Each TCR beta cDNA molecule received a unique molecular identifier from a template-switch 5' adaptor carrying 12 random nucleotides. Each sample yielded at least 2.5 million CDR3-containing paired-end reads. First-strand cDNA was synthesized from all RNA with the Mint cDNA synthesis kit, primed by a TRBC-specific oligonucleotide. After uracil-DNA glycosylase treatment, a first 18-cycle PCR used universal primers M1SS and BC2_uni_R on all cDNA. As for the authors' bioinformatics: For normalization, 1 million high-quality reads, each with a distinct molecular identifier, were randomly selected from each sample. Instead of being binned into consensus sequences, reads that shared molecular identifiers were thrown out. MiTCR, set to a Q25 quality threshold and the strictest error-elimination algorithm, was used for CDR3 identification, clonotype clustering and error correction. A nonparametric unseen species model with Euler transformation was used to estimate lower-bound total TCR beta diversity. Using fastp trimming at Q25 and MiXCR clonotype assembly, TCRdb reanalyzed the public sequencing data and kept in-frame beta chains. CDR3 protein sequences are deduplicated, and each keeps its most common genes and DNA. These V and J calls derive from TCRdb rather than the authors' analysis. In this sample the table shows about 780,000 distinct CDR3 sequences, about 46% of which occur a single time. The ten most abundant clones make up roughly 20% of the sample.

The TCR sequence derives from a man older than 75 in good health. Sequencing used blood. Recombination linked TRBV29-1 to TRBJ2-5, and the D gene may be TRBD2, 6 bases matching. The nucleotide sequence is given as TGCAGCGCCGCTGTGACCGGGACGGGGGAGCAGTACTTC. It specifies CSAAVTGTGEQYF. The full variable domain, completed from the reference TRBV29-1 and TRBJ2-5 proteins outside the CDR3, reads SAVISQKPSRDICQRGTSLTIQCQVDSQVTMMFWYRQQPGQSLTLIATANQGSEATYESGFVIDKFPISRPNLTFSTLTVSNMSPEDSSIYLCSAAVTGTGEQYFGPGTRLLVL.